This paragraph covers one T cell receptor (beta chain) sequence. This specimen belongs to a study of blood T cell repertoires in COVID-19. Study-level information: Sources were T cells, B-cell-depleted T cells, or PBMCs; the material itself was cDNA or gDNA.

The CDR3 extends over 15 amino acids. V dropped 2 bases and J dropped 0 bases, with 10 bases sitting between them. Germline CDR1 is SGDLS and CDR2 is YYNGEE. Original analysis: Amplifying reference gene primers gave estimates of nucleated cell counts. The method was immunoSEQ multiplex PCR; TCRdb's version includes in-frame clones alone and lacks a portion of them. That table furnishes V, J and clone size, whereas the DNA furnished D and trimming. The sample contains some 70,000 clones, roughly 84% of which appear only once. This clonotype originated in a woman aged 50 to 60 with acute or convalescent COVID-19. J is TRBJ2-3 and V is TRBV9; no firm D call. The sample comprised peripheral blood. CDR3 sequence (DNA): TGTGCCAGCAGCGTTGAATCACGGAGCACAGATACGCAGTATTTT. Encoded protein: CASSVESRSTDTQYF. The full variable domain, completed using reference TRBV9 and TRBJ2-3, is DSGVTQTPKHLITATGQRVTLRCSPRSGDLSVYWYQQSLDQGLQFLIQYYNGEERAKGNILERFSAQQFPDLHSELNLSSLELGDSALYFCASSVESRSTDTQYFGPGTRLTVL.